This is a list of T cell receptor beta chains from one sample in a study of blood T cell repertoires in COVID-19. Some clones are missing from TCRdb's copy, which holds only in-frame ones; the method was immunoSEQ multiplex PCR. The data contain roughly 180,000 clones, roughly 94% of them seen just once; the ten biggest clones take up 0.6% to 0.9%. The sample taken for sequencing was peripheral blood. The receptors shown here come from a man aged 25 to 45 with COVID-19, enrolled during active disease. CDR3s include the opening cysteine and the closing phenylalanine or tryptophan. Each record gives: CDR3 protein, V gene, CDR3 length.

CDR3 protein: CASRIQDQPQHF
V gene: TRBV12-3/TRBV12-4
CDR3 length: 12

CDR3 protein: CASSLSGQGGAFF
V gene: TRBV28
CDR3 length: 13

CDR3 protein: CASSLLTGGYGYTF
V gene: TRBV7-2
CDR3 length: 14

CDR3 protein: CASSPHDRYSNQPQHF
V gene: TRBV14
CDR3 length: 16

CDR3 protein: CAWSTGTGNQPQHF
V gene: TRBV30
CDR3 length: 14

CDR3 protein: CASGGPRQPQHF
V gene: TRBV12-3/TRBV12-4
CDR3 length: 12

CDR3 protein: CASRTGDTSGNTIYF
V gene: TRBV6-5
CDR3 length: 15

CDR3 protein: CASSPPGRQGNEQFF
V gene: TRBV18
CDR3 length: 15

CDR3 protein: CASSWGGLVFF
V gene: TRBV6-5
CDR3 length: 11

CDR3 protein: CASSVDREPTQPQHF
V gene: TRBV10-1
CDR3 length: 15

CDR3 protein: CASSVSTDEKLFF
V gene: TRBV9
CDR3 length: 13

CDR3 protein: CASSLAGQGLYNEQFF
V gene: TRBV5-1
CDR3 length: 16

CDR3 protein: CASSFSRNTEAFF
V gene: TRBV7-6
CDR3 length: 13

CDR3 protein: CASSERQGGDYNEQFF
V gene: TRBV6-4
CDR3 length: 16

CDR3 protein: CASSVMGGGADTQYF
V gene: TRBV7-9
CDR3 length: 15

CDR3 protein: CAWSVAGANTGELFF
V gene: TRBV30
CDR3 length: 15

CDR3 protein: CASSLGHPNTEAFF
V gene: TRBV5-4
CDR3 length: 14

CDR3 protein: CASSILISGGGNYGYTF
V gene: TRBV28
CDR3 length: 17

CDR3 protein: CASSISDRGSNTEAFF
V gene: TRBV19
CDR3 length: 16

CDR3 protein: CASSRDSFSEQYF
V gene: TRBV12-3/TRBV12-4
CDR3 length: 13

CDR3 protein: CASSESYWNTEAFF
V gene: TRBV9
CDR3 length: 14

CDR3 protein: CASSRTGTPDTGELFF
V gene: TRBV4-1
CDR3 length: 16

CDR3 protein: CASSLHGRVSSGANVLTF
V gene: TRBV7-9
CDR3 length: 18

CDR3 protein: CATSTLNLGNTIYF
V gene: TRBV15
CDR3 length: 14

CDR3 protein: CASSHSGAGGNEKLFF
V gene: TRBV14
CDR3 length: 16

CDR3 protein: CASSSPGTAYKNIQYF
V gene: TRBV28
CDR3 length: 16

CDR3 protein: CASSEGLGQGVDNIQYF
V gene: TRBV2
CDR3 length: 17

CDR3 protein: CASSENEGNTIYF
V gene: TRBV2
CDR3 length: 13

CDR3 protein: CASSLWDGRGSTGELFF
V gene: TRBV7-2
CDR3 length: 17

CDR3 protein: CASSPRIGGRGSPLHF
V gene: TRBV19
CDR3 length: 16

CDR3 protein: CASSPATGNDQPQHF
V gene: TRBV18
CDR3 length: 15

CDR3 protein: CASSFSSGNTIYF
V gene: TRBV12-3/TRBV12-4
CDR3 length: 13

CDR3 protein: CASSLGQPPNGYTF
V gene: TRBV5-6
CDR3 length: 14

CDR3 protein: CASSPQGNYNSPLHF
V gene: TRBV4-1
CDR3 length: 15

CDR3 protein: CASIPGRGYTF
V gene: TRBV19
CDR3 length: 11

CDR3 protein: CASSYILAGGSGELFF
V gene: TRBV6-5
CDR3 length: 16

CDR3 protein: CASSQESGLGGYTF
V gene: TRBV4-1
CDR3 length: 14

CDR3 protein: CASGYLGQGNQPQHF
V gene: TRBV12-5
CDR3 length: 15

CDR3 protein: CANAQGYYGYTF
V gene: TRBV6-4
CDR3 length: 12

CDR3 protein: CASSLLSGAYNEQFF
V gene: TRBV3-1/TRBV3-2
CDR3 length: 15

CDR3 protein: CASSLESGLSTDTQYF
V gene: TRBV5-4
CDR3 length: 16

CDR3 protein: CASSIGGNTEAFF
V gene: TRBV5-1
CDR3 length: 13

CDR3 protein: CASRVGGSTDTQYF
V gene: TRBV6-5
CDR3 length: 14

CDR3 protein: CASSPEGQGQPQHF
V gene: TRBV18
CDR3 length: 14

CDR3 protein: CASSQGGSWGNEKLFF
V gene: TRBV4-1
CDR3 length: 16

CDR3 protein: CASSQEAGARTDTQYF
V gene: TRBV7-6
CDR3 length: 16

CDR3 protein: CASSEQHNYSNQPQHF
V gene: TRBV6-1
CDR3 length: 16

CDR3 protein: CASSVAGEMNTGELFF
V gene: TRBV9
CDR3 length: 16

CDR3 protein: CASSLLAPTRSPLHF
V gene: TRBV7-7
CDR3 length: 15

CDR3 protein: CASSEEPDTQYF
V gene: TRBV2
CDR3 length: 12

CDR3 protein: CASSRRTGMGEKLFF
V gene: TRBV14
CDR3 length: 15

CDR3 protein: CASSYRTGNYNSPLHF
V gene: TRBV6-6
CDR3 length: 16